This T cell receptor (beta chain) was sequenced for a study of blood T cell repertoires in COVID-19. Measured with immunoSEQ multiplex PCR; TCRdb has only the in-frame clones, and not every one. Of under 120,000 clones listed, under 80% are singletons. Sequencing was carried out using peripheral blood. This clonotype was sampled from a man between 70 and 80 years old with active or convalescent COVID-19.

CDR3 residues: CASSHKPGPNEQYF. The CDR3, as DNA: TGTGCCAGCAGCCATAAGCCAGGCCCCAACGAGCAGTACTTC. The chain couples TRBV7-2 to TRBJ2-7; no clear D. This CDR3 spans 14 amino acids. V was pared by 5 bases and J by 5 bases, with 16 bases between. Germline V gene data show CDR1 as SGHTA and CDR2 as FQGNSA.